One sample yielded the 22 T cell receptor beta chains listed below, sequenced in a study of OX40 agonist ivuxolimab in advanced cancers. Using immunoSEQ multiplex PCR, the repertoire was profiled, and TCRdb retains in-frame clones only, with some absent. The table includes 40,000 to 60,000 clones, approximately 79% detected once. The sample consisted of CD4+ or CD8+ T cells sorted from blood, taken in a trial of the OX40 agonist ivuxolimab. The source of these receptors is an adult with an advanced solid tumor such as melanoma, head and neck, liver or kidney cancer.

The chain employs TRBV28 and TRBJ2-1; TRBD1 is a possible D gene (6 bases). The CDR3 runs to 14 residues. Germline V gene lookup returns CDR1 MDHEN and CDR2 SYDVKM. V was trimmed by 6 bases and J by 0 bases, leaving 9 bases between them. The CDR3 region has the DNA TGTGCCAGCAGGAGACAGGACTCCTACAATGAGCAGTTCTTC. Protein: CASRRQDSYNEQFF.

The chain links TRBV7-9 to TRBJ1-1; D unclear. Germline assignment: CDR1 SEHNR and CDR2 FQNEAQ (reference sequence). Trimming removed 1 base from V and 0 bases from J, with 9 bases in between. The CDR3 is 15 residues long. The CDR3 DNA is TGTGCCAGCAGCTTAGTGACCGGGATGAACACTGAAGCTTTCTTT. Translation gives CASSLVTGMNTEAFF.

The CDR3 sequence: CASIPGHKGSYNTIYF. The CDR3 DNA follows: TGTGCCAGTATCCCCGGACATAAAGGCTCTTACAACACCATATATTTT. The chain has TRBV19 and TRBJ1-3; possibly TRBD1 for D (5 bases). V was cut by 7 bases and J by 7 bases, with 23 bases left in between. Per the germline V gene, CDR1 is LNHDA and CDR2 is SQIVND (reference sequence). This CDR3 is built from 16 residues.

V gene TRBV5-1 combines with J gene TRBJ2-5, with TRBD1 as a possible D gene (6 bases). The V and J ends lost 4 bases and 5 bases respectively, with 15 bases between them. The germline V gene has CDR1 SGHRS and CDR2 YFSETQ. This CDR3 is 14 amino acids long. The CDR3 sequence is CASSPRWGRETQYF. DNA for the CDR3: TGCGCCAGCAGCCCTAGGTGGGGGCGGGAGACCCAGTACTTC.

The chain is built from TRBV14 and TRBJ1-1, with D uncertain. Trimming shortened V by 7 bases and J by 0 bases, and 18 bases separated the two germline ends. Per the germline V gene, CDR1 is SGHDN and CDR2 is FVKESK. The CDR3 is made up of 16 amino acids. The CDR3 spells CASTPLGPKMNTEAFF. In nucleotides, the CDR3 is TGTGCCAGCACCCCACTAGGTCCCAAGATGAACACTGAAGCTTTCTTT.

The chain recombines TRBV9 with TRBJ2-1; 7 bases agree with TRBD2. Germline V lookup: CDR1 SGDLS, CDR2 YYNGEE. Trimming took 0 bases from V and 5 from J; bases not matched to a gene: 11. The CDR3 length is 17 residues. The CDR3 loop reads CASSVDRPGGSDNEQFF. In DNA form, the CDR3 reads TGTGCCAGCAGCGTAGACCGCCCCGGCGGGAGCGACAATGAGCAGTTCTTC.

J is TRBJ2-7 and V is TRBV18; TRBD1 might be the D (5 bases). The length of the CDR3 is 15 residues. V was cut by 2 bases and J by 2 bases, with 13 bases left in between. The V gene's germline CDR1 is KGHSH and CDR2 LQKENI. CDR3 DNA: TGTGCCAGCTCACCAAGGGGCCCTGGAACCTACGAGCAGTACTTC. Encoded protein: CASSPRGPGTYEQYF.

This rearrangement joins TRBV7-2 to TRBJ2-6; D is uncertain. The CDR3 runs 14 residues. From germline, CDR1 is SGHTA and CDR2 FQGNSA. V lost 11 bases and J lost 4, with 15 bases in between. CDR3 region: CAWPRYLGANVLTF. The CDR3 DNA sequence: TGTGCCTGGCCAAGATATTTGGGGGCCAACGTCCTGACTTTC.

The chain joins TRBV28 to TRBJ2-7; D uncertain. This CDR3 contains 12 residues. The V and J ends lost 6 bases and 3 bases respectively, with 9 bases between them. Germline CDR1 is MDHEN and CDR2 is SYDVKM. CDR3 sequence: CASRKQHYEQYF. Here the CDR3 DNA reads TGTGCCAGCAGGAAACAACACTACGAGCAGTACTTC.

To note about this clone: Germline and junction disagree at one end, which may indicate a read error. This chain uses TRBV6-6 with TRBJ2-2, with D maybe TRBD1 (6 bases). Germline assignment: CDR1 MNHNY and CDR2 SVGAGI (reference sequence). The CDR3 has 15 residues. CDR3 amino acids: CASSQGHGNIGELFF. CDR3 DNA: TGTGCCAGCAGTCAGGGACACGGGAACATCGGGGAGCTGTTTTTT.

V and J are TRBV11-1 and TRBJ1-2, with 7 bases lining up with TRBD1. In germline, CDR1 is SGHAT, CDR2 FQDESV (reference sequence). V shed 4 bases, J shed 5 bases, and the junction held 7 bases outside the gene matches. This CDR3 contains 14 residues. Here the CDR3 reads CASSSGQFLYGYTF. CDR3 nucleotide sequence: TGTGCCAGCAGCTCGGGACAGTTCCTTTATGGCTACACCTTC. Full variable domain (rest looked up from reference TRBV11-1 and TRBJ1-2): EAEVAQSPRYKITEKSQAVAFWCDPISGHATLYWYRQILGQGPELLVQFQDESVVDDSQLPKDRFSAERLKGVDSTLKIQPAELGDSAMYLCASSSGQFLYGYTFGSGTRLTVV.

This chain uses TRBV28 with TRBJ2-5; TRBD1 aligns across 12 bases. The CDR3 runs to 19 residues. Germline assignment: CDR1 MDHEN and CDR2 SYDVKM. V trimming: 5 bases; J trimming: 1 base; junction bases outside the gene matches: 14. CDR3 amino acids: CASSGPSGQGASAQETQYF. As DNA, the CDR3 is TGTGCCAGCAGTGGACCCTCGGGACAGGGGGCGAGTGCCCAAGAGACCCAGTACTTC. Full variable domain (missing parts from reference TRBV28 and TRBJ2-5): DVKVTQSSRYLVKRTGEKVFLECVQDMDHENMFWYRQDPGLGLRLIYFSYDVKMKEKGDIPEGYSVSREKKERFSLILESASTNQTSMYLCASSGPSGQGASAQETQYFGPGTRLLVL.

This rearrangement joins TRBV28 to TRBJ1-5; the match to TRBD1 covers 8 bases. The CDR3 loop spans 15 amino acids. Germline CDR1 MDHEN, CDR2 SYDVKM. V was pared by 5 bases and J by 6 bases, with 9 bases of the junction left unmatched. The CDR3 protein is CASSTFQGAGQPQHF. Written as DNA, the CDR3 is TGTGCCAGCAGTACATTTCAGGGGGCGGGTCAGCCCCAGCATTTT.

The rearrangement uses TRBV6-6 and TRBJ1-2, with TRBD1 matching 11 bases. Germline CDR1 is MNHNY and CDR2 is SVGAGI (reference sequence). The trim removed 5 bases at V and 7 bases at J, leaving 12 bases unmatched. The CDR3 covers 16 residues. In DNA, the CDR3 is TGTGCCAGCAGTCGATCTCAGGACAGGGGGCGCGGTGGCTACACCTTC. It codes for CASSRSQDRGRGGYTF.

The chain uses TRBV5-1 and TRBJ2-3, with 8 positions matching TRBD2. After removal of 4 bases from V and 3 bases from J, the junction contained 1 base not matched to a gene. CDR3 length equals 13 residues. Germline loops: CDR1 SGHRS, CDR2 YFSETQ. The CDR3 reads CASSGGGTDTQYF. CDR3 nucleotides: TGCGCCAGCAGCGGCGGGGGGACAGATACGCAGTATTTT.

This chain joins TRBV7-2 and TRBJ2-2; D gene uncertain. V shed 5 bases and J shed 6 bases, with 10 bases lying between them. CDR3 length equals 13 residues. Germline V gene data show CDR1 as SGHTA and CDR2 as FQGNSA. The CDR3 sequence: CASSPLRAGELFF. The DNA of the CDR3 is TGTGCCAGCAGCCCCCTGAGAGCCGGGGAGCTGTTTTTT. The entire variable domain, with the rest obtained from reference TRBV7-2 and TRBJ2-2, is as follows: GAGVSQSPSNKVTEKGKDVELRCDPISGHTALYWYRQSLGQGLEFLIYFQGNSAPDKSGLPSDRFSAERTGGSVSTLTIQRTQQEDSAVYLCASSPLRAGELFFGEGSRLTVL.

The CDR3 nucleotides are TGTGCCAGCAGTGAGGGACAGTGGTATGGCTACACCTTC. It is translated as CASSEGQWYGYTF. This chain uses TRBV6-1 with TRBJ1-2; 7 nucleotides agree with TRBD1. CDR3 size: 13 residues. Germline assignment: CDR1 MNHNS and CDR2 SASEGT. V was clipped by 3 bases and J by 5 bases; unmatched bases: 3.

V and J are TRBV10-3 and TRBJ2-1; the D gene is possibly TRBD2 (5 bases). Germline-derived CDR1 and CDR2 are ENHRY and SYGVKD. V was trimmed by 6 bases and J by 1 base, leaving 19 bases between them. The CDR3 totals 17 residues. In nucleotides, the CDR3 is TGTGCCATCAGCGGTTTGGGTCGACGGGAATCCTACAATGAGCAGTTCTTC. Protein product: CAISGLGRRESYNEQFF.

This clone occurred a few times. This rearrangement joins TRBV27 to TRBJ2-7, with D perhaps being TRBD1 or TRBD2 (5 bases each). Germline V gene sequence: CDR1 MNHEY, CDR2 SMNVEV (reference sequence). Trimming took off 5 bases at V and 6 bases at J, with 14 bases between the two ends. The CDR3 totals 13 residues. CDR3 DNA sequence: TGTGCCAGCAGTCCTACGGGGCGTAGCGAGCAGTACTTC. Its translation is CASSPTGRSEQYF.

This sequence joins TRBV10-3 and TRBJ2-7, with 9 bases lining up with TRBD1. Looked up from germline, CDR1 is ENHRY and CDR2 is SYGVKD. J was trimmed by 12 bases and V by 9 bases; bases with no gene match: 9. CDR3 length: 11 amino acids. CDR3 amino acids: CAIGTGPRRYF. CDR3 coding DNA: TGTGCCATTGGGACAGGGCCGAGACGGTACTTC.

This chain joins TRBV2 and TRBJ1-1, with D maybe TRBD1 (5 bases). This CDR3 is 15 amino acids long. V lost 6 bases to trimming and J lost 3 bases, with 17 bases between them. Germline V gene data show CDR1 as SNHLY and CDR2 as FYNNEI. CDR3 protein: CASSSRRGGDTEAFF. CDR3 nucleotide sequence: TGTGCCAGCAGCTCCCGTCGGGGCGGGGACACTGAAGCTTTCTTT.

The V and J genes are TRBV7-3 and TRBJ2-4; the D gene could be TRBD1 or TRBD2 (5 bases each). Trimming cost V 1 base and J 8 bases, with 12 bases left between them. Germline CDR1 reads SGHTA; CDR2 reads FQGTGA. The CDR3 spans 14 residues. The chain's CDR3 is CASSLSGGSDIQYF. The CDR3 DNA reads TGTGCCAGCAGCTTAAGTGGGGGATCAGACATTCAGTACTTC.